This T cell receptor beta chain came from a study of T cells in Graves' hyperthyroidism and ophthalmopathy. The diagnoses drew upon clinical symptoms, serum thyroxine and TRAb, thyroid ultrasound and orbital computed tomography. There were TCR beta CDR3 regions amplified from RNA transcripts. Researchers ran a first-round RT-PCR on the TCR CDR3 using the HTBI primer set. One entry per CDR3 protein, called by TCRdb with MiXCR from the multiplex PCR reads. Found here are some 760,000 distinct CDR3 sequences, roughly 15% of them singletons; the top ten hold 9.5% to 13%. Germline CDR1 reads MNHEY; CDR2 reads SMNVEV (reference sequence). This CDR3 region has 12 residues. With 4 bases removed from V and 2 bases from J, the gap between germline ends came to 5 bases.

Sequencing was performed on blood. V usage is TRBV27 and J usage is TRBJ1-1; D unclear. The sequence was obtained from a woman between 18 and 29 years old with Graves' hyperthyroidism. The CDR3 bases are TGTGCCAGCAGTTCTTTTAACACTGAAGCTTTCTTT. Translating it yields CASSSFNTEAFF.